These 6 T cell receptor beta chains came from one sample sequenced in a study of cytomegalovirus exposure and HLA in healthy donors (dated by TCRdb to 2015 to 2018). Library preparation employed the immunoSEQ multiplex PCR assay. The multiplex PCR relied on a mix of 60 forward primers for TCR Vbeta segments and 13 reverse primers for TCR Jbeta segments. Sourced from immuneACCESS, this table was stored by TCRdb with only in-frame sequences that have V and J called. A share of the clones is absent; for the studies checked, an unresolved V gene accounts for under half, and the remainder has no known explanation. The sample table lists over 55,000 clones, about 67% of them with a count of one. The ten most abundant clones make up 7.5% to 8% of the sample. Sequencing was carried out using PBMCs. All receptors come from a man aged 35 to 55 in good health and CMV-seropositive.

The genes are TRBV5-1 and TRBJ2-5; tentatively, D is TRBD1 (5 bases). Germline-derived CDR1 and CDR2 are SGHRS and YFSETQ. The CDR3 consists of 15 residues. V was shortened by 4 bases and J by 2 bases, with 15 bases between the two germline ends. The CDR3 protein is CASSLSGLRQETQYF. The CDR3, as DNA: TGCGCCAGCAGCCTTTCAGGGCTGAGGCAAGAGACCCAGTACTTC.

The chain is built from TRBV5-4 and TRBJ2-7, with 8 bases fitting TRBD1. The length of the CDR3 is 14 residues. CDR1 is SGHNT, CDR2 YYREEE, per germline (reference sequence). Trimming took 0 bases from V and 5 from J; bases not matched to a gene: 4. CDR3: CASSLGTGSNEQYF. The CDR3 DNA follows: TGTGCCAGCAGCTTGGGGACAGGGTCCAACGAGCAGTACTTC. The variable domain in full, completed from reference TRBV5-4 and TRBJ2-7, reads ETGVTQSPTHLIKTRGQQVTLRCSSQSGHNTVSWYQQALGQGPQFIFQYYREEENGRGNFPPRFSGLQFPNYSSELNVNALELDDSALYLCASSLGTGSNEQYFGPGTRLTVT.

The rearrangement links TRBV27 to TRBJ2-2; TRBD1 agrees at 10 bases. V lost 6 bases and J lost 3; bases outside the gene matches: 10. CDR3 length: 17 residues. The V gene's germline CDR1 is MNHEY and CDR2 SMNVEV (reference sequence). The CDR3 DNA is TGTGCCAGCAGGTCGCTGCTGACAGGGGGCGACACCGGGGAGCTGTTTTTT. Translation: CASRSLLTGGDTGELFF.

The V and J genes are TRBV28 and TRBJ2-7; 11 bases fit TRBD1. CDR3 size: 18 residues. Germline assignment: CDR1 MDHEN and CDR2 SYDVKM. The V gene end was trimmed by 3 bases and the J gene end by 0 bases; junction bases not matched to a gene: 10. The CDR3 DNA reads as TGTGCCAGCAGTTTCCTGGGACAGGGGGAACGTGACTCCTACGAGCAGTACTTC. Its translation: CASSFLGQGERDSYEQYF.

The J gene is TRBJ2-1, the V gene TRBV19, with TRBD2 matching over 7 bases. The CDR3 runs to 14 residues. Germline CDR1 and CDR2: LNHDA and SQIVND (reference sequence). The ends lost 3 bases at V and 8 bases at J; junction bases unmatched: 7. This CDR3 reads CASSITAGVDEQFF. CDR3 in DNA: TGTGCCAGTAGTATCACGGCGGGAGTGGATGAGCAGTTCTTC.

This clone was observed a handful of times. V and J are TRBV6-6 and TRBJ2-7; 7 nucleotides match TRBD2. CDR1 is MNHNY, CDR2 SVGAGI, per germline (reference sequence). The CDR3 is 14 residues long. Germline trimming cut 10 bases from V and 3 bases from J; bases unmatched to any gene: 12. The DNA of the CDR3 is TGTGCCACCACCTATGGACTAGGCCACTACGAGCAGTACTTC. Translating gives CATTYGLGHYEQYF.